This T cell receptor (beta chain) was observed in a study of cytomegalovirus exposure and HLA in healthy donors. Study information: HLA-typed donors were the source of approximately 88 million unique TCRs, which an early data release held. Points from the study as a whole: In a later analysis, V- and J-gene trimming of beta chains associated with a DCLRE1C missense variant, replicated independently. Sequencing depth across donors, presence/absence analyses assumed, was roughly uniform. Analysis was performed later, and it showed HLA-associated TCR beta chains to be more clonally expanded than equally common others.

PCR used 60 Vbeta primers and 13 Jbeta primers. Profiled with immunoSEQ multiplex PCR; TCRdb holds only in-frame clones, not every one. The data contain under 95,000 clones, roughly 77% of them singletons. Details on this clone: Its antigen is as yet unknown.

The source is a woman between 35 and 50 years old in good health and CMV-seropositive. Sequenced sample: PBMCs.

In nucleotides, the CDR3 is TGTGCCAGCAGTTACCCCGGGGGAGGGAGCAATGAGCAGTTCTTC. It specifies CASSYPGGGSNEQFF. The rearrangement uses TRBV6-6 and TRBJ2-1, with 7 nucleotides matching TRBD2. CDR1 is MNHNY, CDR2 SVGAGI, per germline (reference sequence). The CDR3 consists of 15 residues. With V trimmed by 2 bases and J by 6 bases, 7 bases remained unmatched.